This TCR beta chain was recovered during a study of T cells in Graves' hyperthyroidism and ophthalmopathy. Study-wide results and caveats: Progression to ophthalmopathy was predicted a median of 6.5 months early.

J was trimmed by 0 bases and V by 3 bases; bases with no gene match: 7. Germline V gene data show CDR1 as MGHRA and CDR2 as YSYEKL. The CDR3 totals 17 residues. In this sample, this clonotype turned up a few times. Its antigen is undetermined. The investigators amplified TCR beta CDR3 regions from RNA transcripts. HTBI primers were the set used in a first-round RT-PCR of the TCR CDR3. TCRdb analysed the multiplex PCR reads with MiXCR anew, one entry per CDR3 protein. The data contain 500,000 to 650,000 distinct CDR3 sequences, roughly 15% of them singletons. Exclusions: uncontrolled infection, other autoimmune disease, pregnancy, lactation. Used for diagnoses were clinical symptoms, serum thyroxine and TRAb, thyroid ultrasound and orbital computed tomography. Each 10 ml fresh peripheral blood draw supplied the PBMCs.

This chain connects TRBV4-1 to TRBJ2-2, with 7 bases lining up with TRBD1. This receptor was taken from a woman aged 45-60 years with Graves' ophthalmopathy. Sequenced material: blood. The CDR3 nucleotides are TGCGCCAGCAGCCACGACGGGGACAGCGCGAACACCGGGGAGCTGTTTTTT. This sequence encodes CASSHDGDSANTGELFF.